This T cell receptor beta chain was found in a study of shared clonotypes between healthy human individuals (dated by TCRdb to 2018 to 2021). The study in broad terms: A few men and two women, aged 18 to 49 years, made up the cohort. Between about 0.8 and 8.9 billion PBMCs per donor were obtained by leukapheresis. To increase sequencing depth and limit assay-specific biases, different laboratories used diverse techniques to prepare libraries and sequence TCR repertoires. Blood TCR repertoires of 5 or 6 healthy adults were deeply sequenced to estimate repertoire size and the extent of clonotype sharing between individuals. Per donor, three plates each were used for CD4 naive and CD4 memory, two for CD8 naive, and one for CD8 memory. On the study overall, not on this receptor specifically: Clonotypes shared by all four sorted-subset donors showed higher generation probabilities than non-shared clonotypes. Larger estimated clonotype richness was generally found for naive subsets than for memory subsets. When a few donors were compared, the shared fraction of clonotypes was 5% to 6.5% for naive CD4, 3.5% to 4% for naive CD8, about 2.4% for memory CD4, and around 0.37% for memory CD8. Pairwise subsampling led to the expectation that sequencing depth would affect the degree of clonotype sharing among donors. Sampling was restricted to blood, and TCR repertoires in tissue are likely to differ from TCR repertoires in blood. Rarefaction of sorted-subset datasets indicated incomplete sequencing despite the large sequencing depth. The genetic and exposure-history diversity represented was limited by the small number of donors.

Concerning this clone: What this receptor recognizes is not known. No qualities accompany the bases; no much larger clone lies one base away.

For the CD8 naive samples, CD45RO-negative cells were positively selected for CCR7, yielding a CD45RA+CCR7+ population from which TemRA cells were excluded. The donors were healthy, HIV-negative adults with no recently reported acute infections or vaccinations. Every donor was a Caucasian adult living in Nashville, Tennessee, USA. Blood was obtained by leukapheresis, after which PBMCs were separated by Ficoll-Histopaque density gradient centrifugation and cryopreserved in liquid nitrogen vapor phase. Analytical flow cytometry was used to check the purity and quantity of every magnetically sorted T cell population. Genomic DNA was isolated from each sorted fraction and quantified by UV absorbance on a Nanodrop 2000c. Using the deep immunoSEQ assay, multiplex PCR amplified TCR CDR3 regions from genomic DNA. Extracted genomic DNA from each cell subset was distributed evenly across all wells of several immunoSEQ 96-well plates, and each plate was treated as a replicate. For sorted subsets, roughly 190 ng of genomic DNA, equivalent to about 30,000 T cell genomes, went into each replicate PCR. Purified libraries were measured with a Qubit 3.0 fluorometer, size-checked on a Bioanalyzer 2100, and measured again with the KAPA Library Quantification kit. Each immunoSEQ 96-well plate was sequenced on its own single-read 150-cycle Illumina NextSeq 550 flow cell. Per the source publication's procedure: Because only junctional sequences without quality scores were contained in the immunoSEQ output, filtering matching that applied to full-length reads could not be performed. Sequences were annotated with PyIR, a Python wrapper for IgBLAST v1.9, using IMGT germline references to assign V/J genes and CDR3. Any read was removed if the V/J assignment was weak (E-value above 1e-6), the CDR3 was missing, or the read contained stop codons, out-of-frame junctions, or ambiguous translated residues. V3J clonotypes were defined by identical inferred V gene, J gene, and CDR3 amino acid sequence. Percentage overlap between repertoires was computed as shared unique clonotypes divided by the size of the smaller repertoire. Three approaches were used to assess repertoire richness: RTK rarefaction, the Chao1 estimator, and Recon v2.1 estimates of unobserved clonotypes. For all TCRbeta clonotypes obtained by the gDNA method from four donors, generation probabilities were computed with OLGA. The table comes from immuneACCESS by way of TCRdb, which keeps in-frame sequences with V and J called. Part of the clones is missing from these tables; in studies checked, under half for an unresolved V gene and the rest for unknown reasons. That table gives V, J and clone size, and the DNA gave D and trimming. The sample has millions of clones on record, 85% to 95% of them singletons. The ten biggest clones cover more than 1.5% of the sample.

The TCR was taken from a man in his late teens or twenties in good health. Some clones in this sample may be carry-over from other donors' samples. The specimen sequenced was naive CD8+ T cells from PBMCs. The cell subset or site label for this specimen denotes: CD45RA+CCR7+.

CDR3 sequence: CASSEGQAGGNTQYF. The DNA sequence is as follows: TGCGCCAGCAGTGAAGGACAGGCTGGGGGGAATACGCAGTATTTT. The V and J segments used are TRBV10-1 and TRBJ2-3; TRBD1 is a possible D gene, resting on 7 matching bases. CDR1 WNHNN and CDR2 SYGVQD are derived from the germline V gene (reference sequence). V loses 3 bases, J loses 7 bases, and the germline ends lie 17 bases apart. Its CDR3 holds 15 amino acids, cysteine through phenylalanine. Left in the record is the CDR3 DNA by itself, 45 bases read in frame from the first base.